This T cell receptor beta chain was recovered during a study of immune cell composition in non-small cell lung cancer. Whole-study results and caveats: Clones >0.5% enriched in tumour were rarer in adenocarcinoma (around 33%) than squamous (about 80%).

In regard to this clone: No antigen is known for it.

TCRdb's copy holds only in-frame clones and misses some; the assay was immunoSEQ multiplex PCR. The sample lists around 13,000 clones; about 70% were seen once. V shed 0 bases, J shed 1 base, and the junction held 5 bases outside the gene matches. CDR1 and CDR2 (germline): SGHDT, YYEEEE. The CDR3 covers 16 residues. The V call is TRBV5-6, the J call TRBJ2-5; 8 bases are shared with TRBD1. The sequencing sample was made of lung tumor tissue. This clonotype was sampled from a human donor with non-small cell lung cancer. The CDR3 here is CASSLAGQVVQETQYF. DNA for the CDR3: TGTGCCAGCAGCTTGGCGGGACAGGTGGTCCAAGAGACCCAGTACTTC.